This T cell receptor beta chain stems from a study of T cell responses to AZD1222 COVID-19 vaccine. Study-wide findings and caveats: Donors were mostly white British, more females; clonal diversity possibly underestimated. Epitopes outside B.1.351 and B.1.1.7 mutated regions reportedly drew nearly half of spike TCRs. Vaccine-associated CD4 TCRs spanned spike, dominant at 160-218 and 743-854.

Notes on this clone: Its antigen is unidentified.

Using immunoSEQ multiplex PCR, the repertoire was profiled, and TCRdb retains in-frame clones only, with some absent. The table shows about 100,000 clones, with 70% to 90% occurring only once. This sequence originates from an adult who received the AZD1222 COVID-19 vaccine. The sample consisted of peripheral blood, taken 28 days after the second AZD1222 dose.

The CDR3: CASSFSTSGPYEQYF. DNA of the CDR3: TGTGCCAGCAGTTTCTCCACGTCGGGTCCCTACGAGCAGTACTTC. The chain has TRBV28 and TRBJ2-7; no clear D gene. The CDR3 is 15 residues long. Trimming took off 3 bases at V and 2 bases at J, with 14 bases between the two ends. Germline CDR1 MDHEN, CDR2 SYDVKM. Full variable domain (rest looked up from reference TRBV28 and TRBJ2-7): DVKVTQSSRYLVKRTGEKVFLECVQDMDHENMFWYRQDPGLGLRLIYFSYDVKMKEKGDIPEGYSVSREKKERFSLILESASTNQTSMYLCASSFSTSGPYEQYFGPGTRLTVT.